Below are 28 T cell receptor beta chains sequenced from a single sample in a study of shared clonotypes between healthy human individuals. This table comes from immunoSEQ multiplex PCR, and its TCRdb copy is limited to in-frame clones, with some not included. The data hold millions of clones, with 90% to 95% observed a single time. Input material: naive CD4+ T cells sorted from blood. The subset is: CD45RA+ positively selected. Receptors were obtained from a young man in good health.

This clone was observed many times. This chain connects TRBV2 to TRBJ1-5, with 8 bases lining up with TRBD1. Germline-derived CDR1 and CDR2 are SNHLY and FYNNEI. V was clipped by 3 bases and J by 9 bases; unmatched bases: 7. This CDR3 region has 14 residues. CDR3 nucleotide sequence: TGTGCCAGCAGTGATGGACAGGGAAACTTGCCCCAGCATTTT. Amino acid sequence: CASSDGQGNLPQHF.

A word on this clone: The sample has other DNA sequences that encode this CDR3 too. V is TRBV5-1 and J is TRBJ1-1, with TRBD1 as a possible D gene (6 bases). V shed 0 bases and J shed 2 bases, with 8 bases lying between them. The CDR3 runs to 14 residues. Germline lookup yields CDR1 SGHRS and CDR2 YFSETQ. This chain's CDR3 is CASSLDRVNTEAFF. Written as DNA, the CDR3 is TGCGCCAGCAGCTTGGACAGGGTTAACACTGAAGCTTTCTTT.

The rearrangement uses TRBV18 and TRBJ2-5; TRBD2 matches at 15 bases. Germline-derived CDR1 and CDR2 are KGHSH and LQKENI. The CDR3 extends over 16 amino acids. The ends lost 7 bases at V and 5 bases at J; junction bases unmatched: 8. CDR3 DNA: TGTGCCAGCTTCACCGGGACTAGCGGGAGGATGGAGACCCAGTACTTC. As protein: CASFTGTSGRMETQYF.

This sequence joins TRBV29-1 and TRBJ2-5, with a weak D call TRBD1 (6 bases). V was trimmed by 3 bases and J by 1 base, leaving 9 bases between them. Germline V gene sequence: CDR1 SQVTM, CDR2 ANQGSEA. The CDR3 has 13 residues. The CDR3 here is CSVDRGTQETQYF. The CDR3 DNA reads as TGCAGCGTTGACAGGGGAACCCAAGAGACCCAGTACTTC.

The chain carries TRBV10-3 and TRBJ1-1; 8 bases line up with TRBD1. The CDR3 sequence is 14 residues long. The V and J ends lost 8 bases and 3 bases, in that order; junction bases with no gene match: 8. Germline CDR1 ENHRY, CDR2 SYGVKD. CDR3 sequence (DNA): TGTGCCATCTCAAGACAGGGGAGCGACACTGAAGCTTTCTTT. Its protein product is CAISRQGSDTEAFF.

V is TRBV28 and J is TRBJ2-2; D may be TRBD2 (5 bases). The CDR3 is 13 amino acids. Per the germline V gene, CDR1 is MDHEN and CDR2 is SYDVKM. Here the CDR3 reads CGTRPPNTGELFF. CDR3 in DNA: TGTGGGACTCGACCGCCGAACACCGGGGAGCTGTTTTTT.

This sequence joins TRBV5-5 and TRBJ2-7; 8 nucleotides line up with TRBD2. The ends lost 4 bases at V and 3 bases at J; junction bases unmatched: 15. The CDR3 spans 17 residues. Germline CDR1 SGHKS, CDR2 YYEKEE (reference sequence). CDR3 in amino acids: CASSPQWTSPLFYEQYF. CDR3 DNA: TGTGCCAGCAGCCCTCAATGGACTAGCCCCCTTTTCTACGAGCAGTACTTC.

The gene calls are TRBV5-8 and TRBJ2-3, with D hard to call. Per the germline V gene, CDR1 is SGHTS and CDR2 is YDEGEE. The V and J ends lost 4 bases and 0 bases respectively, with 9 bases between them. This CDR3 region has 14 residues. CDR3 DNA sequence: TGTGCCAGCAGCCGAGCAGTAAGCACAGATACGCAGTATTTT. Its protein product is CASSRAVSTDTQYF.

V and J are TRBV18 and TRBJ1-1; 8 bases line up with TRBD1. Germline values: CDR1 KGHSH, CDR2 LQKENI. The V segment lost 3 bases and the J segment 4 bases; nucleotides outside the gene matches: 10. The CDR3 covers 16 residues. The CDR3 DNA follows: TGTGCCAGCTCACCTAAGGACAGGGTCGGTGGCACTGAAGCTTTCTTT. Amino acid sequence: CASSPKDRVGGTEAFF. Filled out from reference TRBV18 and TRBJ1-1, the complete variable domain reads NAGVMQNPRHLVRRRGQEARLRCSPMKGHSHVYWYRQLPEEGLKFMVYLQKENIIDESGMPKERFSAEFPKEGPSILRIQQVVRGDSAAYFCASSPKDRVGGTEAFFGQGTRLTVV.

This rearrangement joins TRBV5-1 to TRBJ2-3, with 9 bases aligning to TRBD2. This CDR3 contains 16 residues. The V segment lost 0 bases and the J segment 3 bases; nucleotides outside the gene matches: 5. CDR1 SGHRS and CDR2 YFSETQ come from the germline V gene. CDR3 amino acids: CASSLASTSGTDTQYF. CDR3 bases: TGCGCCAGCAGCTTGGCCTCGACTAGCGGAACAGATACGCAGTATTTT.

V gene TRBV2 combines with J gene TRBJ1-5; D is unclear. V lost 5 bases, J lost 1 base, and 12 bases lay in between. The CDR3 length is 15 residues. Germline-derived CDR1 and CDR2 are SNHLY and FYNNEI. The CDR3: CASSPADGSNQPQHF. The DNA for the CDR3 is TGTGCCAGCAGTCCGGCAGATGGGAGCAATCAGCCCCAGCATTTT.

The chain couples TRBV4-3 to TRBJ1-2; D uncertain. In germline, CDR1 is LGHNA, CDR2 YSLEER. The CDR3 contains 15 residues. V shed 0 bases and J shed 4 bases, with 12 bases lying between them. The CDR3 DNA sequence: TGCGCCAGCAGCCAAGACCGGGGTTACGGCTATGGCTACACCTTC. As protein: CASSQDRGYGYGYTF.

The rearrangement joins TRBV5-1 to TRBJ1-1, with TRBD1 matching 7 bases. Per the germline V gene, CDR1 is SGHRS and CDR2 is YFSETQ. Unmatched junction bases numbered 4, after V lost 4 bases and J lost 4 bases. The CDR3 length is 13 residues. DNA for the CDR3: TGCGCCAGCAGCGACCAGGGGGGCACTGAAGCTTTCTTT. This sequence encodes CASSDQGGTEAFF.

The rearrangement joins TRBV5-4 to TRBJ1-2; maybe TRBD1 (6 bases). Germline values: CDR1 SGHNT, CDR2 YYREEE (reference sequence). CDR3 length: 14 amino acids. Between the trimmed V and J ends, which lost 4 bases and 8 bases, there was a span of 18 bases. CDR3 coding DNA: TGTGCCAGCAGCCCCGCAGGGGACATGGGCGGCTACACCTTC. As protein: CASSPAGDMGGYTF.

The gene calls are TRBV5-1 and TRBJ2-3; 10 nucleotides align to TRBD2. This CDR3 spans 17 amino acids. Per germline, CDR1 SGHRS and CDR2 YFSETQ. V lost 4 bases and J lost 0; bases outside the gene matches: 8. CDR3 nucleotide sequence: TGCGCCAGCAGCCCCGGACTAGCGGTTGCTAGCACAGATACGCAGTATTTT. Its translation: CASSPGLAVASTDTQYF.

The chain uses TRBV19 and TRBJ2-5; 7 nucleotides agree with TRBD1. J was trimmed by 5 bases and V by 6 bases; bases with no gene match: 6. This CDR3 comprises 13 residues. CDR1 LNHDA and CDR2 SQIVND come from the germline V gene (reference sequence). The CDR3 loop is CASSRQGMETQYF. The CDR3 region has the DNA TGTGCCAGTAGCCGACAGGGAATGGAGACCCAGTACTTC.

The CDR3 is CASSQTLDSHNEQFF. CDR3 DNA sequence: TGTGCCAGCAGCCAAACCCTGGACTCACACAATGAGCAGTTCTTC. The genes are TRBV14 and TRBJ2-1, with D perhaps TRBD2 (5 bases). Germline V gene lookup returns CDR1 SGHDN and CDR2 FVKESK. Trimming cost V 2 bases and J 5 bases, with 13 bases left between them. CDR3 length equals 15 residues.

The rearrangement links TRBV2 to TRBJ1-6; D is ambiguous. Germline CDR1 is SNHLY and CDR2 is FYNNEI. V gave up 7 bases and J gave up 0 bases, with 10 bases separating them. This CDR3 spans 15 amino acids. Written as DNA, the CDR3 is TGTGCCAGCACCACCCTAGGCTCCTATAATTCACCCCTCCACTTT. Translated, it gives CASTTLGSYNSPLHF.

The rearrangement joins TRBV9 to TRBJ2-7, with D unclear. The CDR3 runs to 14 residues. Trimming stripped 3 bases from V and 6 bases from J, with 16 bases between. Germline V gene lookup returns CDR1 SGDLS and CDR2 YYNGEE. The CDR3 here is CASSASQDWGEQYF. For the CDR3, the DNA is TGTGCCAGCAGCGCCTCTCAGGATTGGGGCGAGCAGTACTTC.

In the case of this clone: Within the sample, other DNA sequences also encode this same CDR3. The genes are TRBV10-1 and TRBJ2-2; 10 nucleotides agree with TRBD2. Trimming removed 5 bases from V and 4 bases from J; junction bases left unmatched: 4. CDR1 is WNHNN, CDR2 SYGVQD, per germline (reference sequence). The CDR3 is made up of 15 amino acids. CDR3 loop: CASSPGTSVTGELFF. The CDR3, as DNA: TGCGCCAGCAGTCCCGGGACTAGCGTCACCGGGGAGCTGTTTTTT.

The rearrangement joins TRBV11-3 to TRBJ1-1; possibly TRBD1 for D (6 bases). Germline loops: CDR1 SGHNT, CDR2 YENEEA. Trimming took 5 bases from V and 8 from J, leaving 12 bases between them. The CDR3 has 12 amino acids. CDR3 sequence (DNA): TGTGCCAGCAGCAACAGGGATGGAGAAGCTTTCTTT. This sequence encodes CASSNRDGEAFF.

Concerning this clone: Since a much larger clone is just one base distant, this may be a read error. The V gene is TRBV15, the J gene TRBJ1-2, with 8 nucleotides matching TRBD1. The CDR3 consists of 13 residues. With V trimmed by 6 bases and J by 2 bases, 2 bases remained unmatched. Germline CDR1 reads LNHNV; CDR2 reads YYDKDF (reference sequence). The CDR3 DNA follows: TGTGCCACCAGGGCAGGGGGCAACTATGGCTACACCTTC. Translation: CATRAGGNYGYTF. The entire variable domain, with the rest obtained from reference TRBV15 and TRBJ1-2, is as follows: DAMVIQNPRYQVTQFGKPVTLSCSQTLNHNVMYWYQQKSSQAPKLLFHYYDKDFNNEADTPDNFQSRRPNTSFCFLDIRSPGLGDTAMYLCATRAGGNYGYTFGSGTRLTVV.

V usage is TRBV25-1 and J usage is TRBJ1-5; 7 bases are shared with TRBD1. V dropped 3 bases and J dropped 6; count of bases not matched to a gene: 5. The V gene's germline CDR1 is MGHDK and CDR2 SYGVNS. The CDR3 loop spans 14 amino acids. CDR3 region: CASSEGGGGQPQHF. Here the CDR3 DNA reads TGTGCCAGCAGTGAGGGAGGGGGCGGTCAGCCCCAGCATTTT.

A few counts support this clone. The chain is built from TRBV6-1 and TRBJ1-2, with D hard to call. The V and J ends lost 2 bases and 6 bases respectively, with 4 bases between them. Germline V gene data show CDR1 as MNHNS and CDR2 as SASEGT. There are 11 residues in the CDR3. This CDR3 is CASSEMDGYTF. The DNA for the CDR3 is TGTGCCAGCAGTGAAATGGATGGCTACACCTTC.

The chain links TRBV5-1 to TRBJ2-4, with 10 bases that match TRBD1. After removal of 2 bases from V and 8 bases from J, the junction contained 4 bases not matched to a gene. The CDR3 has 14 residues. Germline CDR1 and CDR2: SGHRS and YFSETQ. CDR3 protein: CASSFGQGVDIQYF. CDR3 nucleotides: TGCGCCAGCAGCTTTGGACAGGGGGTAGACATTCAGTACTTC.

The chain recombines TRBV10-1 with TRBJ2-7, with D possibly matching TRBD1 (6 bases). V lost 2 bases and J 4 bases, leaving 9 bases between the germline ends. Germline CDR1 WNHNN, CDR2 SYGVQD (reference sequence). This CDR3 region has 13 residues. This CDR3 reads CASSEGQRYEQYF. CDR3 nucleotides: TGCGCCAGCAGTGAGGGACAGCGTTACGAGCAGTACTTC.

The DNA of the CDR3 is TGTGCCAGCAGCGCCCGAAGGGACAGCTCCTACGAGCAGTACTTC. It is translated as CASSARRDSSYEQYF. This sequence joins TRBV5-7 and TRBJ2-7; 7 nucleotides agree with TRBD1. TRBV5-7 counts as an open reading frame of uncertain function. The CDR3 covers 15 residues. The V and J ends lost 4 bases and 0 bases, in that order; junction bases with no gene match: 7.

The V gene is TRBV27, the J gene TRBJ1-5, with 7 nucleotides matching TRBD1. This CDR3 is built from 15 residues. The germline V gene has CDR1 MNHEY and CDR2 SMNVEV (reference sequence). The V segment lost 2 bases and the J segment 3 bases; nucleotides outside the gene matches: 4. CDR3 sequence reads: CASSLGTAYNQPQHF. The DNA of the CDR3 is TGTGCCAGCAGTTTAGGGACAGCGTACAATCAGCCCCAGCATTTT.